The 5 T cell receptor beta chains presented below share a single source sample, sequenced in a study of T cell responses to AZD1222 COVID-19 vaccine. Clones were read by immunoSEQ multiplex PCR, and TCRdb kept only the in-frame ones, dropping some. The sample includes around 35,000 clones, around nine tenths of them seen just once. Material: peripheral blood, obtained on day 0 of AZD1222 vaccination. The source is an adult in good health.

V and J are TRBV5-6 and TRBJ1-5; possible D gene TRBD1, 6 bases. CDR3 length: 14 amino acids. V was shortened by 4 bases and J by 2 bases, with 10 bases between the two germline ends. CDR1 and CDR2 from the germline V gene are SGHDT and YYEEEE. The CDR3 sequence is CASSRRGGNQPQHF. CDR3 in DNA: TGTGCCAGCAGCCGCAGGGGCGGCAATCAGCCCCAGCATTTT. The whole variable domain, remainder taken from reference TRBV5-6 and TRBJ1-5, is DAGVTQSPTHLIKTRGQQVTLRCSPKSGHDTVSWYQQALGQGPQFIFQYYEEEERQRGNFPDRFSGHQFPNYSSELNVNALLLGDSALYLCASSRRGGNQPQHFGDGTRLSIL.

The V and J genes are TRBV6-2 or TRBV6-3 and TRBJ1-3; D is undetermined. CDR3 length: 15 amino acids. Per germline, CDR1 MNHEY and CDR2 SVGEGT. Trimming pared 4 bases from V and 0 bases from J, leaving 10 bases between. CDR3 DNA sequence: TGTGCCAGCAGTTTCTACACGGCCTCTGGAAACACCATATATTTT. It codes for CASSFYTASGNTIYF.

The chain has TRBV4-1 and TRBJ2-1; 9 bases map to TRBD1. With V trimmed by 4 bases and J by 9 bases, 10 bases remained unmatched. Germline loops: CDR1 MGHRA, CDR2 YSYEKL. The CDR3 totals 15 residues. The CDR3 protein is CASSPTGTGTSEQFF. The CDR3 DNA is TGCGCCAGCAGCCCAACCGGGACAGGGACAAGTGAGCAGTTCTTC.

The chain joins TRBV7-2 to TRBJ2-1, with 10 nucleotides matching TRBD1. The germline V gene has CDR1 SGHTA and CDR2 FQGNSA. Trimming took 3 bases from V and 9 from J; bases not matched to a gene: 2. The CDR3 is made up of 13 amino acids. CDR3 in amino acids: CASSLDRGTEQFF. DNA of the CDR3: TGTGCCAGCAGCTTGGACAGGGGGACTGAGCAGTTCTTC.

CDR3 amino acids: CASSRDGNTEAFF. CDR3 DNA sequence: TGCGCCAGCAGCCGAGACGGGAACACTGAAGCTTTCTTT. The chain combines TRBV5-1 with TRBJ1-1; D gene unclear. Trimming removed 4 bases at V and 1 base at J, with 8 bases between. The germline V gene has CDR1 SGHRS and CDR2 YFSETQ. This CDR3 spans 13 amino acids.